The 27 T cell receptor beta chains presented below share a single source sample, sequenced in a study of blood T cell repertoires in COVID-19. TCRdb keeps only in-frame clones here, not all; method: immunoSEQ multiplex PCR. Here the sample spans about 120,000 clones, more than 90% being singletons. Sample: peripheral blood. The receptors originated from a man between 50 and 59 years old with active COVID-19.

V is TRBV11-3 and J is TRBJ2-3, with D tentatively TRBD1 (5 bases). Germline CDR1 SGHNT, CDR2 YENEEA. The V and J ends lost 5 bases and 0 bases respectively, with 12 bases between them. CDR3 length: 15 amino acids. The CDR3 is CASSPRQTSTDTQYF. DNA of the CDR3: TGTGCCAGCAGCCCCCGACAGACTAGCACAGATACGCAGTATTTT.

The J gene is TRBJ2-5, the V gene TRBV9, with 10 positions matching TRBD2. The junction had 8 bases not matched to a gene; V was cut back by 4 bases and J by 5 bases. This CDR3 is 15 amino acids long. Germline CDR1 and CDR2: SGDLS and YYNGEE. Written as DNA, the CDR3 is TGTGCCAGCAGCCCCAGCGGGGGGGTCGGTGAGACCCAGTACTTC. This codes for CASSPSGGVGETQYF.

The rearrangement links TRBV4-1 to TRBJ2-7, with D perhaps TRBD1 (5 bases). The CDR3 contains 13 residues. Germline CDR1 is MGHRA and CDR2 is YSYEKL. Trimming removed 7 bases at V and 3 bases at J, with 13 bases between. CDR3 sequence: CASTRVMGYEQYF. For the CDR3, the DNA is TGCGCCAGCACCAGGGTTATGGGCTACGAGCAGTACTTC.

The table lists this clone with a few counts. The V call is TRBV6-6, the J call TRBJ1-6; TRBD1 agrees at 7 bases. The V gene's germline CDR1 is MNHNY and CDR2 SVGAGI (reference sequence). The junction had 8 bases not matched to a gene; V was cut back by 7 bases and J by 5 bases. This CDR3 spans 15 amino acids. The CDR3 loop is CASKPPGTDNSPLHF. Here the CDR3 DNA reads TGTGCCAGCAAGCCCCCAGGGACAGATAATTCACCCCTCCACTTT.

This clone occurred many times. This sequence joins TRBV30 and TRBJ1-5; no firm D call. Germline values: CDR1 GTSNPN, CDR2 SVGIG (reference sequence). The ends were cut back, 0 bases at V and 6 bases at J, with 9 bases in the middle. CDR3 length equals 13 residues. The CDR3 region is CAWSVRDLQPQHF. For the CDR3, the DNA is TGTGCCTGGAGTGTTCGAGATCTTCAGCCCCAGCATTTT.

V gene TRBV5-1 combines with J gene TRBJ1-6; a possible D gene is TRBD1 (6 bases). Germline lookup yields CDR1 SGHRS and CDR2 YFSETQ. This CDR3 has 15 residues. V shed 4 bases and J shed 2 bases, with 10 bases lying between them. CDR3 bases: TGCGCCAGCAGCACGGGACAAGCCTATAATTCACCCCTCCACTTT. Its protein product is CASSTGQAYNSPLHF.

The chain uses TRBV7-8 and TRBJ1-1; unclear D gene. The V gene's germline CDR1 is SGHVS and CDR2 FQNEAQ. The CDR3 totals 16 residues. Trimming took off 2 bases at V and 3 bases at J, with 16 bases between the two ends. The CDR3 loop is CASSLYGPGIDTEAFF. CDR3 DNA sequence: TGTGCCAGCAGCTTATATGGGCCGGGGATAGACACTGAAGCTTTCTTT.

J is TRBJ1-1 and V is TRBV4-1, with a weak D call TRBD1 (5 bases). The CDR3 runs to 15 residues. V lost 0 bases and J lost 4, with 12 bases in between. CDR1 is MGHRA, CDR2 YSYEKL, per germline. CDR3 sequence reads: CASSQDPWGGTEAFF. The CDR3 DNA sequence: TGCGCCAGCAGCCAAGATCCTTGGGGGGGCACTGAAGCTTTCTTT.

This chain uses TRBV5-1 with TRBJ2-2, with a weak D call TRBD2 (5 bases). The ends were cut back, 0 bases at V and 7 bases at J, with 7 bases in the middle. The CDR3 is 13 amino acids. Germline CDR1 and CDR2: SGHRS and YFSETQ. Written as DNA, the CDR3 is TGCGCCAGCAGCTTGGGAGGGAGCGGGGAGCTGTTTTTT. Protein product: CASSLGGSGELFF.

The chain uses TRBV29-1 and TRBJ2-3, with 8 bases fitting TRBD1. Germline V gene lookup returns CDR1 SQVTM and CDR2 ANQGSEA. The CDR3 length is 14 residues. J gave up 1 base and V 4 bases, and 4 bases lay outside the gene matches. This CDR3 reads CSVGDRRGTDTQYF. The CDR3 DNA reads TGCAGCGTTGGGGACAGGAGGGGCACAGATACGCAGTATTTT.

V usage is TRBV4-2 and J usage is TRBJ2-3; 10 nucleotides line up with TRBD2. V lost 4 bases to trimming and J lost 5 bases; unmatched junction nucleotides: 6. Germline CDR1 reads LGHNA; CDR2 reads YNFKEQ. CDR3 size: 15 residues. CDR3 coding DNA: TGTGCCAGCAGCCCGAGCGGGGGGGCCGGAGATACGCAGTATTTT. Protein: CASSPSGGAGDTQYF.

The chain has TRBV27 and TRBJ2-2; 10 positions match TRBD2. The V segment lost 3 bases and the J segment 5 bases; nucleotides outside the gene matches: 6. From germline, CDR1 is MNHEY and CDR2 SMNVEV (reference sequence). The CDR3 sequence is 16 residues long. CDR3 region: CASSFRTSGPTGELFF. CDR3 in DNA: TGTGCCAGCAGTTTTAGGACTAGCGGACCAACCGGGGAGCTGTTTTTT.

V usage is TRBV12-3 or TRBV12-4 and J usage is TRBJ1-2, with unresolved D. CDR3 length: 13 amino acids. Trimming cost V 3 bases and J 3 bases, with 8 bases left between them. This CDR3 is CASSLARDYGYTF. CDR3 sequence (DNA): TGTGCCAGCAGTTTGGCCCGTGACTATGGCTACACCTTC.

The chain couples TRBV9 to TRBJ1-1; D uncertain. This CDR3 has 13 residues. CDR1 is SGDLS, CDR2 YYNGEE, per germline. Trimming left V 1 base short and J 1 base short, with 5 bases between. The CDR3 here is CASSVTENTEAFF. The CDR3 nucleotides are TGTGCCAGCAGCGTAACAGAGAACACTGAAGCTTTCTTT.

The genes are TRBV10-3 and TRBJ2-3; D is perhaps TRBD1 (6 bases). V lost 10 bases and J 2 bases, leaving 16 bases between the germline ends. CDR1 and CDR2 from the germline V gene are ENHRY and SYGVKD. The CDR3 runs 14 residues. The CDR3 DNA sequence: TGTGCCACCGAAGATACAGGGCCCACAGATACGCAGTATTTT. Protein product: CATEDTGPTDTQYF.

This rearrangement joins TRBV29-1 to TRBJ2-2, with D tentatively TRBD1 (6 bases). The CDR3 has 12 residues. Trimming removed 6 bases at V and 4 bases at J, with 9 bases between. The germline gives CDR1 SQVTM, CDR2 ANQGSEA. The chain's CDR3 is CSVQGTTGELFF. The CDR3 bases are TGCAGCGTACAGGGTACCACCGGGGAGCTGTTTTTT.

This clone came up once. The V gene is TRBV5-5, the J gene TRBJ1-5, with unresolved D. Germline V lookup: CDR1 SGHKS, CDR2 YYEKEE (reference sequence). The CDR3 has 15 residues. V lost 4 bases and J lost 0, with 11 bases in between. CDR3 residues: CASSLEFYSNQPQHF. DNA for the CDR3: TGTGCCAGCAGCCTAGAATTTTATAGCAATCAGCCCCAGCATTTT.

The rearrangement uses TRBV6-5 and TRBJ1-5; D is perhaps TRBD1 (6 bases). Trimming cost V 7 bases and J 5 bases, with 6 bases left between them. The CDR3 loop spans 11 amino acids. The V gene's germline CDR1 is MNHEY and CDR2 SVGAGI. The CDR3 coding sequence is TGTGCCAGCAACAGGGATCAGCCCCAGCATTTT. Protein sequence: CASNRDQPQHF.

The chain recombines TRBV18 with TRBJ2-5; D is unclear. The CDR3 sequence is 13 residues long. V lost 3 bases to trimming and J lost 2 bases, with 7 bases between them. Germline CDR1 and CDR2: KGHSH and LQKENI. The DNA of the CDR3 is TGTGCCAGCTCACCGAACAGACAAGAGACCCAGTACTTC. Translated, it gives CASSPNRQETQYF.

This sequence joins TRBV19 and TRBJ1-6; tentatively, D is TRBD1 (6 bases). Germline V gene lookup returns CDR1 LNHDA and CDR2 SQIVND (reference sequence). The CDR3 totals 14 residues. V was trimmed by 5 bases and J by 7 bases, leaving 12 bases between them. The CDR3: CASSRDKGNSPLHF. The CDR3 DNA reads TGTGCCAGTAGTCGGGACAAGGGGAATTCACCCCTCCACTTT.

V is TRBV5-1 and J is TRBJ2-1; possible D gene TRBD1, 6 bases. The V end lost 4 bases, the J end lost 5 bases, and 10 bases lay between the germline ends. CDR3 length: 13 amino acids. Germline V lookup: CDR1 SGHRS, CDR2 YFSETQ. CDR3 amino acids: CASSIGQNNEQFF. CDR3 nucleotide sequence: TGCGCCAGCAGCATAGGACAGAACAATGAGCAGTTCTTC.

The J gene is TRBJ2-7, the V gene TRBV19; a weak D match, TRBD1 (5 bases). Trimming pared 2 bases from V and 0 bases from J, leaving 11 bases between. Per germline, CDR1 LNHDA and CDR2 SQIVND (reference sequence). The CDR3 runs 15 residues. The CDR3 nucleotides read TGTGCCAGTAGTATATCCCACAGGAGCTCCTACGAGCAGTACGTC. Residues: CASSISHRSSYEQYV.

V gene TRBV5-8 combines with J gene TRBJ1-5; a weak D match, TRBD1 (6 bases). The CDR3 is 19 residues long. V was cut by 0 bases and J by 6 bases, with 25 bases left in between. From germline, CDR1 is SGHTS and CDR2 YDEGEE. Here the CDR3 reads CASSLASTGARTTGQPQHF. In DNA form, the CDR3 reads TGTGCCAGCAGCTTGGCCTCGACAGGCGCAAGAACGACGGGTCAGCCCCAGCATTTT. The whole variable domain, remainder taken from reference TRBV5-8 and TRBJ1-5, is EAGVTQSPTHLIKTRGQQATLRCSPISGHTSVYWYQQALGLGLQFLLWYDEGEERNRGNFPPRFSGRQFPNYSSELNVNALELEDSALYLCASSLASTGARTTGQPQHFGDGTRLSIL.

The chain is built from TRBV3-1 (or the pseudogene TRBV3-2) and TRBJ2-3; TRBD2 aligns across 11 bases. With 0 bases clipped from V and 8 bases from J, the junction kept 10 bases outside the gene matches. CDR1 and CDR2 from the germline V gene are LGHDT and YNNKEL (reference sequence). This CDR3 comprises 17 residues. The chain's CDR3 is CASSQDLAGGRGGTQYF. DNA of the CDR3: TGTGCCAGCAGCCAAGACCTAGCGGGGGGAAGGGGTGGTACGCAGTATTTT.

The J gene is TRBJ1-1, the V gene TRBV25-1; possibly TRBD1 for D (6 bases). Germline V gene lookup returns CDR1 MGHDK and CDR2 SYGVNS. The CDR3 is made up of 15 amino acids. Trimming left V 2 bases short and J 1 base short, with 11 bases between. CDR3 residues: CASSETGTPNTEAFF. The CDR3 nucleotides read TGTGCCAGCAGTGAAACCGGGACACCGAACACTGAAGCTTTCTTT.

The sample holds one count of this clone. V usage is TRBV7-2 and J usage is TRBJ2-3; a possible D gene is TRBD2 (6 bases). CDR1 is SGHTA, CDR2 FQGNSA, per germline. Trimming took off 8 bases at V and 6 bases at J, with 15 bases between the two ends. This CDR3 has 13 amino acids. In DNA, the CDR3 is TGTGCCAGCCGATTTACGGGGGTTGATACGCAGTATTTT. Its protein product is CASRFTGVDTQYF.

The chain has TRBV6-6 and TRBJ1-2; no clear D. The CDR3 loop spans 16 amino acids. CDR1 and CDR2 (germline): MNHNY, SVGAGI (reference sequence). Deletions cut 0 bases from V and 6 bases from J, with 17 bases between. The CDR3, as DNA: TGTGCCAGCAGTTACTCGTCGGGAGGTCAAGTCGATGGCTACACCTTC. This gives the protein CASSYSSGGQVDGYTF.